This T cell receptor (beta chain) was identified during a study of T cell repertoires in cytomegalovirus infection. Study at large: Indicated by public TCR beta signatures were CMV infection and matching HLA type.

Ten or more counts support this clonotype. Its matching antigen is unknown. TCRdb called the reads again in MiXCR, with one record for every CDR3 protein. The table lists some 800,000 distinct CDR3 sequences, 25% to 35% of them singletons. This CDR3 has 15 residues. The ends were cut back, 3 bases at V and 5 bases at J, with 16 bases in the middle. Germline CDR1 and CDR2: SGHTA and FQGTGA. Study-level findings and limits: The ex vivo response was dominated by HLA-C-restricted CMV-specific TCR beta clonotypes. Totalled public TCR beta family frequency picked out people who carried CMV plus the relevant HLA.

The chain employs TRBV7-3 and TRBJ1-1; D ambiguous. Sequencing used cultured CD8+ T cells from PBMCs, obtained from culture after CMV antigen stimulation. This clonotype originated in a human donor in good health (CMV status not recorded). Some clones in this sample may be carry-over from other donors' samples. The CDR3 loop is CASSFNGVVETEAFF. The CDR3 DNA follows: TGTGCCAGCAGCTTCAATGGGGTGGTCGAGACTGAAGCTTTCTTT.